In this sample, the clone carrying this T cell receptor (beta chain) turned up once. The sample comes from a study of blood T cell repertoires in COVID-19. Trimming took 5 bases from V and 6 from J; bases not matched to a gene: 9. The CDR3 is made up of 15 amino acids. Germline CDR1 and CDR2: SGHNT and YENEEA. Ages ranged from about 18 to 89 years, with residence in about 24 US areas. Here immunoSEQ multiplex PCR was the method, and the copy in TCRdb shows in-frame clones only, minus some. The sample holds 300,000 to 500,000 clones; roughly 88% are singletons and the top ten take approximately 2.1%. This sequence originates from a woman in her thirties or forties with acute COVID-19. This chain connects TRBV11-3 to TRBJ2-1; 8 bases fit TRBD2. The material sequenced was PBMCs or T cells enriched from blood (not recorded which). In DNA, the CDR3 is TGTGCCAGCAGCCCGACCGGGGGGGCTAGCAATGAGCAGTTCTTC. Amino acid sequence: CASSPTGGASNEQFF.